A selection of T cell receptor beta chains follows, all from one sample in a study of T cells after somatic rescue of genetic block. Measured with immunoSEQ multiplex PCR; TCRdb has only the in-frame clones, and not every one. The sample has approximately 78,000 clones, approximately 90% seen once. The sample consisted of peripheral blood mononuclear cells (PBMCs). These receptors came from a man aged 25 to 45. The CDR3 runs from the conserved cysteine through the conserved F or W. The D gene is left open where the match is weak.

>TRBV27|TRBJ2-5|NA
TGTGCCAGCAGTTTATCGCCCTGGGGGACCGGAGAGACCCAGTACTTC
CASSLSPWGTGETQYF
>TRBV9|TRBJ2-7|NA
TGTGCCAGCAGTCACAGGGAGGGGGAGCAGTACTTC
CASSHREGEQYF
>TRBV18|TRBJ1-4|NA
TGTGCCAGCTCACCCCTCTTCGGCACTAACGAAAAACTGTTTTTT
CASSPLFGTNEKLFF
>TRBV5-1|TRBJ2-2|TRBD2
TGCGCCAGCGGACTAGCGGGAGGAGGTACCGGGGAGCTGTTTTTT
CASGLAGGGTGELFF
>TRBV7-9|TRBJ2-5|TRBD2
TGTGCCAGCAGCTTACCTTGGACTAGCGGGGGGCAAGAGACCCAGTACTTC
CASSLPWTSGGQETQYF
>TRBV29-1|TRBJ2-7|NA
TGCAGCGTTGAAGGGGGCCGCGGGTACGAGCAGTACTTT
CSVEGGRGYEQYF
>TRBV6-5|TRBJ1-5|NA
TGTGCCAGCAGGCGGGGGGACAGCAATCAGCCCCAGCATTTT
CASRRGDSNQPQHF
>TRBV2|TRBJ1-1|NA
TGTGCCAGCAGTGAAGTGTCGACGAACACTGAAGCTTTCTTT
CASSEVSTNTEAFF
>TRBV5-1|TRBJ2-7|TRBD2
TGCGCCAGCAGCCCCGACAGGCCGGGACTAGCGGGAATCTACGAGCAGTACTTC
CASSPDRPGLAGIYEQYF
>TRBV6-5|TRBJ1-3|TRBD1
TGTGCCAGCAGTACCAGGGGGGACGGAAACACCATATATTTT
CASSTRGDGNTIYF
>TRBV29-1|TRBJ2-5|NA
TGCAGCGTATGGAGGTCGGAGACCCAGTACTTC
CSVWRSETQYF
>TRBV5-4|TRBJ2-2|TRBD1
TGTGCCAGCACCCCCGGGACAGGGGACACCGGGGAGCTGTTTTTT
CASTPGTGDTGELFF
>TRBV18|TRBJ1-1|NA
TGTGCCAGCTCACCACAGGGGAACACTGAAGCTTTCTTT
CASSPQGNTEAFF
>TRBV6-5|TRBJ1-6|NA
TGTGCCAGCAGCGTCATAGATTATAATTCACCCCTCCACTTT
CASSVIDYNSPLHF
>TRBV9|TRBJ2-3|NA
TGTGCCAGCAGCGTAGCCCGGCTAGCCACAGATACGCAGTATTTT
CASSVARLATDTQYF
>TRBV10-3|TRBJ2-7|TRBD1
TGTGCCATCAGGGACAGGGAATACGAGCAGTACTTC
CAIRDREYEQYF
>TRBV10-3|TRBJ1-1|NA
TGTGCCATCAGTGAGTCAAGGACGGTTAACACTGAAGCTTTCTTT
CAISESRTVNTEAFF
>TRBV25-1|TRBJ1-2|TRBD1
TGTGCCAGCAGTGGGGACAGGGGGAACTATGGCTACACCTTC
CASSGDRGNYGYTF
>TRBV7-6|TRBJ2-5|NA
TGTGCCAGCAGCTTCAATACTGGACGGGTCCAAGAGACCCAGTACTTC
CASSFNTGRVQETQYF
>TRBV19|TRBJ2-1|NA
TGTGCCAGTAGTATAGCTGGTGAGCAGTTCTTC
CASSIAGEQFF
>TRBV10-3|TRBJ2-7|NA
TGTGCCATCAGTGAGACGGGGGGCCAATACGAGCAGTACTTC
CAISETGGQYEQYF
>TRBV4-1|TRBJ2-3|NA
TGCGCCAGCAGCCAAGTTGGGGCAGGAGATACGCAGTATTTT
CASSQVGAGDTQYF
>TRBV18|TRBJ1-5|NA
TGTGCCAGCTCACCGGAAGGAGAACGCAATCAGCCCCAGCATTTT
CASSPEGERNQPQHF
>TRBV2|TRBJ1-2|NA
TGTGCCAGCAGTGACCCGGGACCCTACGGCTATGGCTACACCTTC
CASSDPGPYGYGYTF